The 29 T cell receptor beta chains in this list originate from one sample, sequenced in a study of T cell responses to AZD1222 COVID-19 vaccine. TCRdb's copy holds only in-frame clones and misses some; the assay was immunoSEQ multiplex PCR. The data contain some 97,000 clones, approximately 90% of them singletons. Sequencing was performed on peripheral blood, taken on day 0 of AZD1222 vaccination. The receptors here all came from an adult in good health.

The chain couples TRBV30 to TRBJ1-3, with D unclear. Germline CDR1 reads GTSNPN; CDR2 reads SVGIG (reference sequence). CDR3 length equals 14 residues. Deletions cut 8 bases from V and 0 bases from J, with 14 bases between. CDR3 nucleotide sequence: TGTGCCACGATGAGGGCAGACTCTGGAAACACCATATATTTT. Amino acid sequence: CATMRADSGNTIYF. Combining the CDR3 with reference TRBV30 and TRBJ1-3 gives the whole variable domain SQTIHQWPATLVQPVGSPLSLECTVEGTSNPNLYWYRQAAGRGLQLLFYSVGIGQISSEVPQNLSASRPQDRQFILSSKKLLLSDSGFYLCATMRADSGNTIYFGEGSWLTVV.

The chain recombines TRBV5-1 with TRBJ2-3, with TRBD2 matching over 15 bases. V lost 2 bases and J lost 5; bases outside the gene matches: 3. Germline V CDR1 and CDR2: SGHRS, YFSETQ. The CDR3 spans 16 residues. The CDR3 sequence: CASSLGLAGGRDTQYF. In nucleotides, the CDR3 is TGCGCCAGCAGCTTAGGACTAGCGGGGGGGAGAGATACGCAGTATTTT.

V usage is TRBV27 and J usage is TRBJ1-1; D possibly corresponds to TRBD1 (5 bases). The ends were cut back, 9 bases at V and 7 bases at J, with 12 bases in the middle. The CDR3 loop spans 11 amino acids. In germline, CDR1 is MNHEY, CDR2 SMNVEV (reference sequence). The CDR3 sequence: CASPQGSEAFF. CDR3 sequence (DNA): TGTGCCAGTCCGCAGGGAAGTGAAGCTTTCTTT.

The genes are TRBV11-2 and TRBJ1-5; D call uncertain. Trimming pared 0 bases from V and 4 bases from J, leaving 10 bases between. Per germline, CDR1 SGHAT and CDR2 FQNNGV. The CDR3 totals 15 residues. DNA for the CDR3: TGTGCCAGCAGCTTAGAGTCCTCCGGGAATCAGCCCCAGCATTTT. This encodes CASSLESSGNQPQHF.

The CDR3 nucleotides read TGTGCCAGCAATCCAGGGAGGTCGTGGGAGCAGTACTTC. The encoded protein is CASNPGRSWEQYF. The V call is TRBV5-8, the J call TRBJ2-7, with a possible D match to TRBD2 (6 bases). The CDR3 has 13 residues. Germline V gives CDR1 SGHTS, CDR2 YDEGEE. The ends were cut back, 6 bases at V and 7 bases at J, with 17 bases in the middle.

This clone was recorded once. V usage is TRBV7-7 and J usage is TRBJ2-3, with 12 positions matching TRBD2. CDR3 size: 15 residues. Germline assignment: CDR1 SSHAT and CDR2 FNYEAQ (reference sequence). V lost 5 bases and J lost 3; bases outside the gene matches: 3. CDR3 sequence (DNA): TGTGCCAGCAGCCTGACTAGCGGGGGAACAGATACGCAGTATTTT. Encoded protein: CASSLTSGGTDTQYF. Using reference TRBV7-7 and TRBJ2-3 for the parts outside the CDR3, the full variable domain is GAGVSQSPRYKVTKRGQDVTLRCDPISSHATLYWYQQALGQGPEFLTYFNYEAQPDKSGLPSDRFSAERPEGSISTLTIQRTEQRDSAMYRCASSLTSGGTDTQYFGPGTRLTVL.

This rearrangement joins TRBV11-2 to TRBJ1-1; D gene ambiguous. The CDR3 is 14 residues long. The germline V and J ends were trimmed by 5 bases and 0 bases, with 10 bases remaining between them. Germline V gene data show CDR1 as SGHAT and CDR2 as FQNNGV. DNA for the CDR3: TGTGCCAGCAGCGCCATGGGTGTGAACACTGAAGCTTTCTTT. Amino acids: CASSAMGVNTEAFF.

In this sample, this clone turned up once. This chain connects TRBV19 to TRBJ1-5, with a tentative D call TRBD1 (6 bases). V was cut by 5 bases and J by 0 bases, with 11 bases left in between. Germline CDR1 LNHDA, CDR2 SQIVND (reference sequence). This CDR3 is 15 amino acids long. The DNA of the CDR3 is TGTGCCAGTAGTTCCGGGACATATAGCAATCAGCCCCAGCATTTT. It codes for CASSSGTYSNQPQHF.

V is TRBV20-1 and J is TRBJ1-1; weak D call: TRBD1 (5 bases). The germline CDR1 and CDR2 sequences are DFQATT and SNEGSKA (reference sequence). CDR3 size: 11 residues. V dropped 3 bases and J dropped 7 bases, with 9 bases sitting between them. The DNA of the CDR3 is TGCAGTGCTAGTTGGCAGGGTGAAGCTTTCTTT. Residues: CSASWQGEAFF.

The chain is built from TRBV4-3 and TRBJ2-3; 7 bases are a match to TRBD2. V gave up 2 bases and J gave up 2 bases; unmatched junction bases: 1. Germline lookup yields CDR1 LGHNA and CDR2 YSLEER. This CDR3 is built from 14 residues. CDR3 nucleotide sequence: TGCGCCAGCAGCCAAAGACTAGCCACAGATACGCAGTATTTT. This sequence encodes CASSQRLATDTQYF.

V is TRBV7-9 and J is TRBJ2-1, with TRBD1 as a possible D gene (6 bases). V was shortened by 5 bases and J by 9 bases, with 14 bases between the two germline ends. Looked up from germline, CDR1 is SEHNR and CDR2 is FQNEAQ (reference sequence). The CDR3 totals 13 residues. The CDR3 DNA follows: TGTGCCAGCAGCCCGACTGGGGGCACTGAGCAGTTCTTC. It yields the protein CASSPTGGTEQFF.

The genes are TRBV12-3 or TRBV12-4 and TRBJ1-1; possible D gene TRBD1, 6 bases. The germline V and J ends were trimmed by 3 bases and 4 bases, with 9 bases remaining between them. The CDR3 contains 13 residues. The CDR3: CASSFTQGTEAFF. The CDR3, as DNA: TGTGCCAGCAGTTTTACACAGGGCACTGAAGCTTTCTTT.

The CDR3 coding sequence is TGCAGCGTTGAGGGGACGCCTTTCTACAATGAGCAGTTCTTC. Translating it yields CSVEGTPFYNEQFF. V and J are TRBV29-1 and TRBJ2-1; D tentatively fits TRBD1 or TRBD2 (5 bases each). The CDR3 runs 14 residues. The germline V gene encodes CDR1 SQVTM and CDR2 ANQGSEA. V lost 3 bases and J 3 bases, leaving 12 bases between the germline ends.

V gene TRBV19 combines with J gene TRBJ1-5; tentative D call: TRBD1 (5 bases). The CDR3 totals 15 residues. Per germline, CDR1 LNHDA and CDR2 SQIVND (reference sequence). Trimming pared 5 bases from V and 3 bases from J, leaving 14 bases between. In DNA form, the CDR3 reads TGTGCCAGTAGTTGGGCTACAGGAGACAATCAGCCCCAGCATTTT. Protein product: CASSWATGDNQPQHF.

The CDR3 DNA follows: TGTGCCAGCAGGGGGACAGGGAGGAACACCGGGGAGCTGTTTTTT. Translation: CASRGTGRNTGELFF. The V and J genes are TRBV27 and TRBJ2-2, with TRBD1 identical over 9 bases. Germline V CDR1 and CDR2: MNHEY, SMNVEV (reference sequence). This CDR3 comprises 15 residues. The junction had 3 bases not matched to a gene; V was cut back by 6 bases and J by 1 base.

This rearrangement joins TRBV6-1 to TRBJ2-4; D unclear. V dropped 2 bases and J dropped 7 bases, with 12 bases sitting between them. The CDR3 sequence is 14 residues long. Germline V gene lookup returns CDR1 MNHNS and CDR2 SASEGT. The CDR3 sequence: CASSENLVGNIQYF. The CDR3 coding sequence is TGTGCCAGCAGTGAAAATTTGGTAGGCAACATTCAGTACTTC.

The V gene is TRBV28, the J gene TRBJ2-7, with 8 bases matching TRBD2. The V gene end was trimmed by 3 bases and the J gene end by 0 bases; junction bases not matched to a gene: 4. The germline CDR1 and CDR2 sequences are MDHEN and SYDVKM. CDR3 length: 15 amino acids. CDR3 in amino acids: CASSFGGGSSYEQYF. The CDR3 DNA follows: TGTGCCAGCAGTTTCGGGGGGGGTTCCTCCTACGAGCAGTACTTC.

The V gene is TRBV4-1, the J gene TRBJ1-5; D is uncertain. V was pared by 4 bases and J by 0 bases, with 13 bases between. Germline V lookup: CDR1 MGHRA, CDR2 YSYEKL. This CDR3 has 16 residues. The CDR3 DNA is TGCGCCAGCAGCCGCGAGGAGGTCAGTAGCAATCAGCCCCAGCATTTT. Translated: CASSREEVSSNQPQHF.

As concerns this clone: The sample holds other DNA sequences that translate to the same CDR3. J is TRBJ2-2 and V is TRBV5-1; D remains ambiguous. V was shortened by 0 bases and J by 2 bases, with 2 bases between the two germline ends. The CDR3 is 13 amino acids. Germline V gives CDR1 SGHRS, CDR2 YFSETQ. CDR3 nucleotide sequence: TGCGCCAGCAGCTTGGGTAACACCGGGGAGCTGTTTTTT. Amino acids: CASSLGNTGELFF.

This clone showed up just once. The chain has TRBV9 and TRBJ2-7, with D unresolved. The germline gives CDR1 SGDLS, CDR2 YYNGEE. CDR3 length equals 16 residues. The germline V and J ends were trimmed by 0 bases and 2 bases, with 15 bases remaining between them. The CDR3 is CASSVGLQPAPYEQYF. In DNA, the CDR3 is TGTGCCAGCAGCGTAGGGTTACAGCCGGCCCCCTACGAGCAGTACTTC. The whole variable domain, remainder taken from reference TRBV9 and TRBJ2-7, is DSGVTQTPKHLITATGQRVTLRCSPRSGDLSVYWYQQSLDQGLQFLIQYYNGEERAKGNILERFSAQQFPDLHSELNLSSLELGDSALYFCASSVGLQPAPYEQYFGPGTRLTVT.

This clone was counted ten times or more. The CDR3 spells CASSPDPYEQYF. In DNA, the CDR3 is TGTGCCAGCAGCCCGGACCCCTACGAGCAGTACTTC. The chain carries TRBV14 and TRBJ2-7, with unresolved D. Trimming removed 4 bases from V and 2 bases from J, with 6 bases in between. This CDR3 is built from 12 residues. Germline assignment: CDR1 SGHDN and CDR2 FVKESK.

The chain carries TRBV19 and TRBJ1-2; 8 nucleotides line up with TRBD1. Germline V CDR1 and CDR2: LNHDA, SQIVND (reference sequence). With V trimmed by 5 bases and J by 4 bases, 9 bases remained unmatched. The CDR3 contains 15 residues. CDR3: CASSPYGQGSYGYTF. The CDR3 DNA reads TGTGCCAGTAGTCCGTACGGACAGGGTAGCTATGGCTACACCTTC.

The V call is TRBV9, the J call TRBJ1-4; D possibly corresponds to TRBD1 (6 bases). There are 17 residues in the CDR3. The V gene's germline CDR1 is SGDLS and CDR2 YYNGEE. V lost 0 bases, J lost 7 bases, and 19 bases lay in between. Here the CDR3 DNA reads TGTGCCAGCAGCGTAGCGCAGGGGAGTACGGTTGGTGAAAAACTGTTTTTT. Translated: CASSVAQGSTVGEKLFF.

V and J are TRBV18 and TRBJ2-7; 8 bases are a match to TRBD1. The V and J ends lost 6 bases and 3 bases, in that order; junction bases with no gene match: 10. Germline V gene sequence: CDR1 KGHSH, CDR2 LQKENI. This CDR3 contains 15 residues. The CDR3 nucleotides read TGTGCCAGCTCCCACCGGACAGGGACCCTCTACGAGCAGTACTTC. Protein sequence: CASSHRTGTLYEQYF.

The chain employs TRBV5-6 and TRBJ2-1; TRBD2 is a possible D gene (5 bases). The CDR3 length is 14 residues. Germline V gives CDR1 SGHDT, CDR2 YYEEEE. V shed 1 base and J shed 7 bases, with 12 bases lying between them. In DNA form, the CDR3 reads TGTGCCAGCAGCTTGCGGGGATCCGGGAATGAGCAGTTCTTC. Its protein is CASSLRGSGNEQFF.

The V and J genes are TRBV18 and TRBJ1-1; 7 nucleotides align to TRBD1. Germline V CDR1 and CDR2: KGHSH, LQKENI. Germline trimming cut 6 bases from V and 6 bases from J; bases unmatched to any gene: 7. The CDR3 extends over 13 amino acids. The CDR3, as DNA: TGTGCCAGCTCTCTCGACAGGGACTCTGAAGCTTTCTTT. Protein: CASSLDRDSEAFF. Full variable domain (outside the CDR3, taken from reference TRBV18 and TRBJ1-1): NAGVMQNPRHLVRRRGQEARLRCSPMKGHSHVYWYRQLPEEGLKFMVYLQKENIIDESGMPKERFSAEFPKEGPSILRIQQVVRGDSAAYFCASSLDRDSEAFFGQGTRLTVV.

The chain is built from TRBV6-5 and TRBJ1-3, with 10 bases identical to TRBD1. The germline V gene encodes CDR1 MNHEY and CDR2 SVGAGI. The CDR3 totals 15 residues. Trimming took 2 bases from V and 4 from J; bases not matched to a gene: 2. Written as DNA, the CDR3 is TGTGCCAGCAGTTACGACAGGGGGCCAGGAAACACCATATATTTT. Encoded protein: CASSYDRGPGNTIYF.

This chain joins TRBV7-6 and TRBJ1-1; D is possibly TRBD1 (6 bases). The V and J ends lost 0 bases and 5 bases respectively, with 10 bases between them. The CDR3 loop spans 14 amino acids. CDR1 and CDR2 (germline): SGHVS, FNYEAQ. The CDR3 protein is CASSLAWGRTEAFF. The CDR3 region has the DNA TGTGCCAGCAGCTTAGCGTGGGGGCGAACTGAAGCTTTCTTT.

This chain connects TRBV5-1 to TRBJ1-1, with unresolved D. Germline V gene data show CDR1 as SGHRS and CDR2 as YFSETQ. This CDR3 has 13 residues. Trimming took 0 bases from V and 3 from J, leaving 6 bases between them. The CDR3 here is CASSLDGYTEAFF. CDR3 DNA sequence: TGCGCCAGCAGCTTGGACGGATACACTGAAGCTTTCTTT.